The 20 T cell receptor beta chains below were found in one sample sequenced in a study of T cell repertoires in cytomegalovirus infection. The antigens for these receptors are not known. In TCRdb, the reads were re-called with MiXCR into one record per CDR3 protein. Of some 700,000 distinct CDR3 sequences in the sample, around 35% were seen once. This specimen was cultured PBMCs, taken from culture after CMV antigen stimulation. The receptors come from a human donor in good health (CMV status not recorded). Some clones in this sample may be carry-over from other donors' samples.

This clonotype was seen just once. The J gene is TRBJ2-3, the V gene TRBV20-1, with D possibly matching TRBD1 (6 bases). Per the germline V gene, CDR1 is DFQATT and CDR2 is SNEGSKA (reference sequence). This CDR3 is 18 amino acids long. V shed 4 bases and J shed 0 bases, with 23 bases lying between them. As DNA, the CDR3 is TGCAGTGCTAAGGACAGCGTCCTGAGAGCTAGGAGCACAGATACGCAGTATTTT. It translates to CSAKDSVLRARSTDTQYF.

The sample holds a few counts of this clonotype. The chain's CDR3 is CASSLEGLGGNEQFF. The CDR3 DNA reads as TGTGCCAGCAGCTTAGAGGGACTAGGAGGGAATGAGCAGTTCTTC. V and J are TRBV11-2 and TRBJ2-1, with 8 bases matching TRBD2. J gave up 7 bases and V 0 bases, and 5 bases lay outside the gene matches. The length of the CDR3 is 15 residues. Germline CDR1 reads SGHAT; CDR2 reads FQNNGV.

This clonotype was detected only a few times. The chain employs TRBV6-2 or TRBV6-3 and TRBJ2-1; D possibly corresponds to TRBD1 (5 bases). The V gene's germline CDR1 is MNHEY and CDR2 SVGEGT. The V end lost 6 bases, the J end lost 0 bases, and 24 bases lay between the germline ends. CDR3 length equals 19 residues. CDR3 amino acids: CASSSLRVFPPSSYNEQFF. The CDR3 DNA follows: TGTGCCAGCAGCTCCCTCAGGGTTTTCCCTCCGAGCTCCTACAATGAGCAGTTCTTC.

For the CDR3, the DNA is TGTGCCAGCAGTCCACAGGGTAGCGGTCAGCCCCAGCATTTT. Protein: CASSPQGSGQPQHF. The chain couples TRBV28 to TRBJ1-5; perhaps TRBD1 as D (6 bases). Germline V CDR1 and CDR2: MDHEN, SYDVKM. V was trimmed by 5 bases and J by 6 bases, leaving 14 bases between them. The CDR3 covers 14 residues.

This clonotype showed up just a few times. The chain is built from TRBV18 and TRBJ1-5, with a possible D match to TRBD1 (6 bases). This CDR3 has 13 amino acids. The germline V gene has CDR1 KGHSH and CDR2 LQKENI. V lost 3 bases and J 8 bases, leaving 11 bases between the germline ends. In DNA, the CDR3 is TGTGCCAGCTCACCTGGACAGCGCGAGCCCCAGCATTTT. Amino acid sequence: CASSPGQREPQHF.

The chain carries TRBV7-2 and TRBJ2-1; TRBD2 matches 10 bases. CDR3 length equals 18 residues. Germline V lookup: CDR1 SGHTA, CDR2 FQGNSA. The trim removed 2 bases at V and 4 bases at J, leaving 11 bases unmatched. The CDR3: CASSLSTARLAGYNEQFF. The CDR3 nucleotides read TGTGCCAGCAGCTTATCGACGGCCAGACTAGCGGGTTACAATGAGCAGTTCTTC. The variable domain in full, completed from reference TRBV7-2 and TRBJ2-1, reads GAGVSQSPSNKVTEKGKDVELRCDPISGHTALYWYRQSLGQGLEFLIYFQGNSAPDKSGLPSDRFSAERTGGSVSTLTIQRTQQEDSAVYLCASSLSTARLAGYNEQFFGPGTRLTVL.

The rearrangement joins TRBV12-3 or TRBV12-4 to TRBJ2-3; D call uncertain. The CDR3 has 14 amino acids. V lost 3 bases, J lost 2 bases, and 9 bases lay in between. DNA for the CDR3: TGTGCCAGCAGTTTCACCAGCCCCACAGATACGCAGTATTTT. The encoded protein is CASSFTSPTDTQYF.

This chain joins TRBV19 and TRBJ2-7, with TRBD2 matching over 7 bases. The CDR3 runs 12 residues. Germline trimming cut 6 bases from V and 2 bases from J; bases unmatched to any gene: 1. Germline loops: CDR1 LNHDA, CDR2 SQIVND (reference sequence). The CDR3 is CASRLAPYEQYF. The CDR3 bases are TGTGCCAGTAGACTAGCGCCCTACGAGCAGTACTTC.

The chain carries TRBV2 and TRBJ2-7; D might be TRBD2 (7 bases). The V end was cut by 7 bases, the J end by 5 bases, with 18 bases between. Germline V gene data show CDR1 as SNHLY and CDR2 as FYNNEI. CDR3 length equals 14 residues. CDR3 residues: CASTWGGERDEQYF. DNA of the CDR3: TGTGCCAGCACGTGGGGGGGCGAAAGGGACGAGCAGTACTTC.

The J gene is TRBJ2-1, the V gene TRBV9; a possible D gene is TRBD1 (5 bases). The CDR3 runs 15 residues. CDR1 is SGDLS and CDR2 is YYNGEE in the germline V gene. V dropped 3 bases and J dropped 6 bases, with 16 bases sitting between them. The CDR3 bases are TGTGCCAGCAGCGATCAGCGAACAGGCCTCAATGAGCAGTTCTTC. Translation gives CASSDQRTGLNEQFF. The full variable domain, with the rest looked up from reference TRBV9 and TRBJ2-1, is DSGVTQTPKHLITATGQRVTLRCSPRSGDLSVYWYQQSLDQGLQFLIQYYNGEERAKGNILERFSAQQFPDLHSELNLSSLELGDSALYFCASSDQRTGLNEQFFGPGTRLTVL.

V usage is TRBV6-2 or TRBV6-3 and J usage is TRBJ2-3; 10 bases line up with TRBD2. The V gene's germline CDR1 is MNHEY and CDR2 SVGEGT. The trim removed 0 bases at V and 3 bases at J, leaving 6 bases unmatched. This CDR3 comprises 17 residues. In nucleotides, the CDR3 is TGTGCCAGCAGTTACTCGGCTAGCGGGAGATGGACAGATACGCAGTATTTT. Protein: CASSYSASGRWTDTQYF.

This clonotype showed up many times. The V and J genes are TRBV12-3 or TRBV12-4 and TRBJ1-1; D not certain. The ends were cut back, 1 base at V and 3 bases at J, with 6 bases in the middle. The CDR3 runs 13 residues. CDR3: CASSLGGHTEAFF. CDR3 DNA sequence: TGTGCCAGCAGTTTAGGGGGTCACACTGAAGCTTTCTTT.

The chain has TRBV5-1 and TRBJ1-1, with a weak D call TRBD1 (5 bases). The CDR3 is 14 amino acids. Germline-derived CDR1 and CDR2 are SGHRS and YFSETQ. V lost 4 bases to trimming and J lost 1 base, with 11 bases between them. The CDR3 protein is CASSRDGPNTEAFF. The DNA for the CDR3 is TGCGCCAGCAGCCGGGACGGACCGAACACTGAAGCTTTCTTT. The full variable domain, its missing parts supplied by reference TRBV5-1 and TRBJ1-1, is KAGVTQTPRYLIKTRGQQVTLSCSPISGHRSVSWYQQTPGQGLQFLFEYFSETQRNKGNFPGRFSGRQFSNSRSEMNVSTLELGDSALYLCASSRDGPNTEAFFGQGTRLTVV.

This clonotype has a single count. This chain uses TRBV2 with TRBJ2-7, with 8 bases that match TRBD1. The CDR3 is made up of 15 amino acids. The J segment lost 3 bases and the V segment lost 6 bases, leaving 10 bases of the junction unmatched. Germline V gives CDR1 SNHLY, CDR2 FYNNEI. CDR3 sequence (DNA): TGTGCCAGCAGCCTAACCCCCGGACAGGGCTACGAGCAGTACTTC. Residues: CASSLTPGQGYEQYF.

This chain connects TRBV7-9 to TRBJ2-1; D remains unclear. Germline V gene data show CDR1 as SEHNR and CDR2 as FQNEAQ (reference sequence). Trimming cost V 2 bases and J 7 bases, with 9 bases left between them. The CDR3 runs 13 residues. This CDR3 reads CASSLPADNEQFF. For the CDR3, the DNA is TGTGCCAGCAGCTTACCGGCGGATAATGAGCAGTTCTTC. Complete variable domain (other parts from reference TRBV7-9 and TRBJ2-1): DTGVSQNPRHKITKRGQNVTFRCDPISEHNRLYWYRQTLGQGPEFLTYFQNEAQLEKSRLLSDRFSAERPKGSFSTLEIQRTEQGDSAMYLCASSLPADNEQFFGPGTRLTVL.

This clonotype was detected only a few times. V and J are TRBV23-1 and TRBJ2-7, with 7 bases identical to TRBD2. TRBV23-1 is classed as an ORF, of uncertain function. J was trimmed by 0 bases and V by 2 bases; bases with no gene match: 10. The CDR3 loop spans 17 amino acids. CDR3 sequence reads: CASSQPPRKRGSYEQYF. The CDR3 DNA sequence: TGCGCCAGCAGTCAACCCCCCAGGAAGCGGGGCTCCTACGAGCAGTACTTC.

The gene calls are TRBV5-1 and TRBJ2-2; 12 nucleotides align to TRBD2. Per the germline V gene, CDR1 is SGHRS and CDR2 is YFSETQ. The length of the CDR3 is 16 residues. V was clipped by 4 bases and J by 4 bases; unmatched bases: 5. The CDR3 nucleotides are TGCGCCAGCAGCGGACTAGCGGGGACGACCACCGGGGAGCTGTTTTTT. This translates into CASSGLAGTTTGELFF. The entire variable domain, with the rest obtained from reference TRBV5-1 and TRBJ2-2, is as follows: KAGVTQTPRYLIKTRGQQVTLSCSPISGHRSVSWYQQTPGQGLQFLFEYFSETQRNKGNFPGRFSGRQFSNSRSEMNVSTLELGDSALYLCASSGLAGTTTGELFFGEGSRLTVL.

CDR3: CSAETGGQAGELFF. CDR3 sequence (DNA): TGCAGTGCTGAGACTGGAGGTCAGGCCGGGGAGCTGTTTTTT. The rearrangement joins TRBV20-1 to TRBJ2-2, with D tentatively TRBD2 (5 bases). This CDR3 has 14 amino acids. The V end was cut by 5 bases, the J end by 6 bases, with 16 bases between. The V gene's germline CDR1 is DFQATT and CDR2 SNEGSKA (reference sequence).

This clonotype showed up many times. The chain is built from TRBV7-6 and TRBJ1-3, with D unresolved. The CDR3 is 15 residues long. Germline CDR1 reads SGHVS; CDR2 reads FNYEAQ. Trimming pared 5 bases from V and 0 bases from J, leaving 11 bases between. CDR3 sequence: CASSPQASSGNTIYF. DNA for the CDR3: TGTGCCAGCAGCCCCCAGGCCAGCTCTGGAAACACCATATATTTT.

V gene TRBV4-1 combines with J gene TRBJ1-2; 7 positions agree with TRBD1. V shed 4 bases and J 4 bases; nucleotides not matched to a gene: 9. This CDR3 has 15 residues. The germline V gene encodes CDR1 MGHRA and CDR2 YSYEKL. The CDR3 DNA follows: TGCGCCAGCAGCCCCAGAACAGGGGCTGTCTATGGCTACACCTTC. As protein: CASSPRTGAVYGYTF.